Detailed here is one TCR beta chain. What this receptor recognizes is not known. One end of the junction is discordant with germline, which a read error may explain. Including cysteine and phenylalanine, the CDR3 has 12 amino acids. CDR3 DNA only is kept here, 36 bases in frame from base 1. The library came from 5' RACE. The sample was run on an Illumina HiSeq 2500. A second PCR of roughly 6 to 11 cycles was run with a J-beta primer mix and a sample-barcoded 5' primer. Each TCR beta cDNA molecule received a unique molecular identifier from a template-switch 5' adaptor carrying 12 random nucleotides. At least 3 million CDR3-containing paired-end reads were obtained from each sample. First-strand cDNA was synthesized from all RNA with the Mint cDNA synthesis kit, primed by a TRBC-specific oligonucleotide. Following uracil-DNA glycosylase treatment, a first 18-cycle PCR with universal primers M1SS and BC2_uni_R was performed on all cDNA. As for the original processing: For normalization, 1 million high-quality reads were randomly selected from each sample, with every read carrying a distinct molecular identifier. Instead of being binned into consensus sequences, reads that shared molecular identifiers were thrown out. MiTCR, with a Q25 quality threshold and the strictest error-elimination algorithm, was used for CDR3 identification, clonotype clustering and error correction. A nonparametric unseen species model with Euler transformation was used to estimate lower-bound total TCR beta diversity. Clones were called with MiXCR by TCRdb after fastp trimmed the public reads at Q25, and only in-frame beta chains were retained. Each entry merges the rows of one CDR3 protein and shows their most common DNA and genes. It is TCRdb's table, rather than the study itself, that gives the V and J calls and clone size. For this sample there are approximately 800,000 distinct CDR3 sequences; roughly 53% appear just once. Roughly two fifths of the sample is in the top ten clones.

Systemically healthy Caucasian individuals from Russia, approximately 39 in total and aged roughly 6 to 100 years, were included as donors. About 9.1 milliliters of peripheral blood were collected from each donor into EDTA-treated Vacutainer tubes. Ficoll-Paque density-gradient centrifugation was used to isolate PBMCs, with at least 6.5 million per sample. Total RNA was extracted from PBMCs with Trizol reagent, with at least 6 micrograms obtained per sample. Naive CD45RAhigh/CD27high T cell percentages were measured by flow cytometry on a PBMC aliquot from every donor. This sample was included in a study of blood T cells in healthy people across ages (dated by TCRdb to the mid-2010s). With regard to the full study: In model experiments, template switching captured roughly one uniquely barcoded TCR beta cDNA molecule for every two T cells. Age-related changes in TCR beta repertoire diversity were measured in the study by deep sequencing normalized with unique cDNA molecular identifiers. The study analyzed two additional independent replicas of 1 million unique cDNA reads from the same blood draw for two donors, one aged 18 to 30 and one aged 80 or older. To avoid experimental bias, donors of different ages were randomly spread across the sequencing lanes. The donors were split into four age groups: young (average 16 years), middle-aged (39), aged (62) and long-lived (roughly 86). What the authors observed across the whole study: Because the CMV infection status of the donors was unknown, age-related changes in expanded clonotypes may potentially have been confounded. Observed TCR beta diversity per million T cells fell roughly linearly with age, and a significant reduction was already apparent by age about 38. Estimates of total diversity based on one million sequenced T cells were regarded as lower bounds and as underestimates. Conclusive comparison of naive and antigen-experienced compartments was prevented by the profiling of bulk unsorted PBMCs. Observed TCR beta diversity correlated strongly with the percentage of naive T cells measured by flow cytometry. Compared with the aged group, the long-lived group had more naive CD4+ T cells, fewer expanded clones and increased TCR diversity, a pattern suggesting age selection.

The sequenced material came from blood. The rearrangement combines TRBV12-3 or TRBV12-4 with TRBJ2-5, with TRBD2 tentatively as D gene (5 bases match). This sequence originates from a man older than 75 in good health. The CDR3 region reads CASSPVGEAQYF. The DNA reads as follows: TGTGCCAGCAGCCCCGTGGGAGAGGCCCAGTACTTC.